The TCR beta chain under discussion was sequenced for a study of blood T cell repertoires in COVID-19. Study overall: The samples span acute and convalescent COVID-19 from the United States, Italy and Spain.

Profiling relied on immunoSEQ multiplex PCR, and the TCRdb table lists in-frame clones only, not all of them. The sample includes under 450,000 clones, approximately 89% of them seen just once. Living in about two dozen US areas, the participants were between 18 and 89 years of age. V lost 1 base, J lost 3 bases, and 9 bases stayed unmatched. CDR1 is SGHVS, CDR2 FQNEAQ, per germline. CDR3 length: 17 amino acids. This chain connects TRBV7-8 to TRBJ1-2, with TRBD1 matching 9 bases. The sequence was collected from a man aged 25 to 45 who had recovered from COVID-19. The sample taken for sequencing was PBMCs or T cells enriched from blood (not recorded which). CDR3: CASSLVTGTGPYYGYTF. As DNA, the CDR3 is TGTGCCAGCAGCTTAGTAACCGGGACAGGGCCCTACTATGGCTACACCTTC.